The 27 T cell receptor beta chains below come from one sample, sequenced in a study of cytomegalovirus exposure and HLA in healthy donors (dated by TCRdb to 2016 to 2017). Receptors were amplified or captured by the immunoSEQ multiplex PCR assay. The multiplex PCR relied on a mix of 60 forward primers for TCR Vbeta segments and 13 reverse primers for TCR Jbeta segments. As stored in TCRdb, this immuneACCESS dataset retains in-frame rearrangements with V and J assigned. A fraction of the clones does not appear; measured against another copy, unresolved V genes explain less than half of the discrepancy, and the remainder lacks a known reason. The sample data list 130,000 or so clones, and around 75% of these were observed just once. The top ten hold around 2.9% of the sample. Sequenced input: PBMCs. These receptors originate from a man aged 25-40 years in good health and CMV-seronegative.

The table lists this clone with many counts. The chain's CDR3 is CASVSGTNTGELFF. The CDR3, as DNA: TGTGCCAGCGTTAGCGGAACGAACACCGGGGAGCTGTTTTTT. V and J are TRBV28 and TRBJ2-2; D is perhaps TRBD2 (6 bases). CDR3 length equals 14 residues. The ends were cut back, 8 bases at V and 0 bases at J, with 10 bases in the middle. CDR1 is MDHEN, CDR2 SYDVKM, per germline.

This clone was found once. DNA for the CDR3: TGCGCCAGCAGCCAACTACCTAGCGGGGTCACAGATACGCAGTATTTT. It specifies CASSQLPSGVTDTQYF. V gene TRBV4-1 combines with J gene TRBJ2-3; 9 nucleotides align to TRBD2. The V segment lost 2 bases and the J segment 2 bases; nucleotides outside the gene matches: 5. The CDR3 loop spans 16 amino acids. Germline V gene lookup returns CDR1 MGHRA and CDR2 YSYEKL.

The table lists this clone with a count of one. The chain is built from TRBV6-1 and TRBJ1-5; 9 nucleotides align to TRBD1. Germline CDR1 and CDR2: MNHNS and SASEGT. J lost 6 bases, V lost 10 bases, and 7 bases had no gene match. The CDR3 extends over 13 amino acids. CDR3 DNA: TGTGCCACGGGACAGGGAGGTGGTCAGCCCCAGCATTTT. Its protein is CATGQGGGQPQHF.

The chain uses TRBV5-6 and TRBJ1-4, with D maybe TRBD1 (6 bases). Trimming shortened V by 4 bases and J by 6 bases, and 13 bases separated the two germline ends. Germline CDR1 reads SGHDT; CDR2 reads YYEEEE. This CDR3 comprises 14 residues. The CDR3 DNA sequence: TGTGCCAGCAGCCGGCTGGGGGCATATGAAAAACTGTTTTTT. Protein: CASSRLGAYEKLFF.

This sequence joins TRBV5-6 and TRBJ1-6; D gene ambiguous. This CDR3 contains 12 residues. V was trimmed by 0 bases and J by 10 bases, leaving 5 bases between them. Per the germline V gene, CDR1 is SGHDT and CDR2 is YYEEEE. This CDR3 reads CASSLGVSPLHF. CDR3 DNA sequence: TGTGCCAGCAGCTTGGGCGTCTCACCCCTCCACTTT.

The chain employs TRBV7-3 and TRBJ2-3; D might be TRBD1 (5 bases). Germline CDR1 and CDR2: SGHTA and FQGTGA. This CDR3 has 14 amino acids. With 4 bases removed from V and 1 base from J, the gap between germline ends came to 9 bases. The CDR3 here is CASSSGRGTDTQYF. CDR3 DNA sequence: TGTGCCAGCAGCTCCGGCAGGGGCACAGATACGCAGTATTTT.

The chain links TRBV29-1 to TRBJ1-1; D call uncertain. With 2 bases removed from V and 7 bases from J, the gap between germline ends came to 17 bases. The CDR3 loop spans 14 amino acids. The germline CDR1 and CDR2 sequences are SQVTM and ANQGSEA. The CDR3 DNA is TGCAGCGTTGAATCACGGCCGATGGAGAGTGAAGCTTTCTTT. Translating gives CSVESRPMESEAFF.

V and J are TRBV5-1 and TRBJ2-5; 7 nucleotides line up with TRBD1. The CDR3 totals 13 residues. After removal of 4 bases from V and 2 bases from J, the junction contained 2 bases not matched to a gene. The germline gives CDR1 SGHRS, CDR2 YFSETQ. As DNA, the CDR3 is TGCGCCAGCAGCAAGGGACAGCAAGAGACCCAGTACTTC. This codes for CASSKGQQETQYF.

The chain recombines TRBV30 with TRBJ2-7; a possible D gene is TRBD1 (6 bases). Trimming shortened V by 5 bases and J by 4 bases, and 12 bases separated the two germline ends. Germline V gives CDR1 GTSNPN, CDR2 SVGIG (reference sequence). There are 12 residues in the CDR3. As DNA, the CDR3 is TGTGCCTGGGCACAGGGAAAGTACGAGCAGTACTTC. Encoded protein: CAWAQGKYEQYF.

CDR3 amino acids: CASSPTHWGGVFWDTQYF. CDR3 DNA: TGTGCCAGCAGTCCTACCCACTGGGGGGGAGTTTTCTGGGATACGCAGTATTTT. The chain recombines TRBV28 with TRBJ2-3, with 7 bases that match TRBD2. The CDR3 loop spans 18 amino acids. Trimming took 5 bases from V and 6 from J; bases not matched to a gene: 20. Germline-derived CDR1 and CDR2 are MDHEN and SYDVKM.

There are a few counts of this clone. This chain links TRBV5-1 with TRBJ1-1; TRBD1 aligns across 11 bases. The trim removed 3 bases at V and 6 bases at J, leaving 10 bases unmatched. Germline CDR1 and CDR2: SGHRS and YFSETQ. The CDR3 length is 16 residues. Here the CDR3 DNA reads TGCGCCAGCAGCTGGACGCCGGGACAGGGGGAGGCTGAAGCTTTCTTT. It codes for CASSWTPGQGEAEAFF.

The chain combines TRBV4-1 with TRBJ2-1, with 11 bases fitting TRBD2. The CDR3 has 20 amino acids. The germline V gene has CDR1 MGHRA and CDR2 YSYEKL. V lost 4 bases to trimming and J lost 2 bases; unmatched junction nucleotides: 16. The CDR3 nucleotides are TGCGCCAGCAGCCCCCTGACTAGCGGGGCTGGCACCCGAGCCTACAATGAGCAGTTCTTC. Translation: CASSPLTSGAGTRAYNEQFF.

V is TRBV25-1 and J is TRBJ2-1, with a possible D match to TRBD2 (5 bases). Germline CDR1 is MGHDK and CDR2 is SYGVNS. The CDR3 is made up of 14 amino acids. Trimming removed 5 bases from V and 10 bases from J, with 18 bases in between. CDR3 residues: CASSFPRERAEQFF. The CDR3, as DNA: TGTGCCAGCAGTTTCCCTAGGGAGAGGGCAGAGCAGTTCTTC.

The chain employs TRBV19 and TRBJ2-1; 11 bases are shared with TRBD2. Trimming at V came to 7 bases and at J to 7 bases, leaving 6 bases not matched to a gene. Germline CDR1 reads LNHDA; CDR2 reads SQIVND (reference sequence). The CDR3 sequence is 14 residues long. The DNA for the CDR3 is TGTGCCAGTAACGCTAGCGGGGGGCATAATGAGCAGTTCTTC. Translated: CASNASGGHNEQFF.

The chain combines TRBV18 with TRBJ2-5, with TRBD2 as a possible D gene (7 bases). The ends were cut back, 6 bases at V and 4 bases at J, with 15 bases in the middle. The length of the CDR3 is 14 residues. The germline V gene has CDR1 KGHSH and CDR2 LQKENI. The CDR3 DNA is TGTGCCAGCTCCGCGGGCGGGGGCCCAGAGACCCAGTACTTC. Translated, it gives CASSAGGGPETQYF.

This clone was counted a few times. This rearrangement joins TRBV2 to TRBJ2-5, with 11 bases matching TRBD2. The CDR3 totals 15 residues. The V and J ends lost 6 bases and 5 bases, in that order; junction bases with no gene match: 8. Germline CDR1 reads SNHLY; CDR2 reads FYNNEI. The CDR3 here is CASSPGTSGWETQYF. DNA of the CDR3: TGTGCCAGCAGCCCTGGGACTAGCGGTTGGGAGACCCAGTACTTC. Full variable domain (missing parts from reference TRBV2 and TRBJ2-5): EPEVTQTPSHQVTQMGQEVILRCVPISNHLYFYWYRQILGQKVEFLVSFYNNEISEKSEIFDDQFSVERPDGSNFTLKIRSTKLEDSAMYFCASSPGTSGWETQYFGPGTRLLVL.

This sequence joins TRBV7-2 and TRBJ2-4; 8 bases are a match to TRBD1. This CDR3 spans 17 amino acids. Trimming took 3 bases from V and 0 from J; bases not matched to a gene: 7. Germline CDR1 reads SGHTA; CDR2 reads FQGNSA. The CDR3 region is CASSFAGTGLAKNIQYF. The CDR3 DNA follows: TGTGCCAGCAGCTTCGCCGGGACAGGTTTAGCCAAAAACATTCAGTACTTC.

J is TRBJ2-2 and V is TRBV20-1, with D perhaps TRBD1 (5 bases). CDR1 is DFQATT, CDR2 SNEGSKA, per germline (reference sequence). There are 11 residues in the CDR3. Trimming left V 7 bases short and J 3 bases short, with 6 bases between. The CDR3 DNA reads TGCAGTGTAGGGGACACCGGGGAGCTGTTTTTT. Encoded protein: CSVGDTGELFF.

The V and J genes are TRBV5-6 and TRBJ2-7, with 13 bases identical to TRBD2. Looked up from germline, CDR1 is SGHDT and CDR2 is YYEEEE. With V trimmed by 1 base and J by 4 bases, 2 bases remained unmatched. The CDR3 is 15 amino acids. In nucleotides, the CDR3 is TGTGCCAGCAGCTTGCAACTAGCGGGAGGGTACGAGCAGTACTTC. Protein: CASSLQLAGGYEQYF. The complete variable domain, with remaining parts taken from reference TRBV5-6 and TRBJ2-7, reads DAGVTQSPTHLIKTRGQQVTLRCSPKSGHDTVSWYQQALGQGPQFIFQYYEEEERQRGNFPDRFSGHQFPNYSSELNVNALLLGDSALYLCASSLQLAGGYEQYFGPGTRLTVT.

CDR3 region: CASSDRDRGGYGYTF. Here the CDR3 DNA reads TGTGCCAGCAGTGACCGGGACAGGGGGGGCTATGGCTACACCTTC. J is TRBJ1-2 and V is TRBV6-1, with 11 bases that match TRBD1. The CDR3 is made up of 15 amino acids. The V and J ends lost 3 bases and 4 bases, in that order; junction bases with no gene match: 4. Germline V gene lookup returns CDR1 MNHNS and CDR2 SASEGT.

The gene calls are TRBV28 and TRBJ2-1, with TRBD1 as a possible D gene (12 bases). The CDR3 is 22 residues long. Trimming left V 2 bases short and J 3 bases short, with 32 bases between. Germline CDR1 and CDR2: MDHEN and SYDVKM. Here the CDR3 reads CASSLGWDRGRGTSGRYNEQFF. The CDR3 bases are TGTGCCAGCAGTTTAGGATGGGACAGGGGGCGCGGGACTAGCGGCCGCTACAATGAGCAGTTCTTC.

The chain uses TRBV27 and TRBJ1-4, with D perhaps TRBD1 (6 bases). This CDR3 comprises 14 residues. V lost 3 bases, J lost 7 bases, and 12 bases lay in between. Per the germline V gene, CDR1 is MNHEY and CDR2 is SMNVEV (reference sequence). The CDR3 sequence: CASSLGAGFEKLFF. DNA for the CDR3: TGTGCCAGCAGTTTGGGGGCTGGGTTTGAAAAACTGTTTTTT.

This chain uses TRBV7-3 with TRBJ2-6; D is perhaps TRBD1 (6 bases). V dropped 6 bases and J dropped 0 bases, with 15 bases sitting between them. CDR3 length equals 17 residues. CDR1 SGHTA and CDR2 FQGTGA come from the germline V gene. The CDR3 DNA sequence: TGTGCCAGCAGTACGGGACATTTAAGCTCTGGGGCCAACGTCCTGACTTTC. Its protein product is CASSTGHLSSGANVLTF.

The chain employs TRBV18 and TRBJ2-7, with a weak D call TRBD1 (5 bases). V lost 2 bases and J 10 bases, leaving 12 bases between the germline ends. CDR1 and CDR2 from the germline V gene are KGHSH and LQKENI. The CDR3 is 12 residues long. CDR3 sequence: CASSPSSTAQYF. CDR3 DNA: TGTGCCAGCTCACCATCCTCGACAGCCCAGTACTTC.

This chain links TRBV13 with TRBJ2-7; maybe TRBD2 (6 bases). This CDR3 region has 14 residues. Trimming removed 5 bases from V and 6 bases from J, with 17 bases in between. In germline, CDR1 is PRHDT, CDR2 FYEKMQ (reference sequence). For the CDR3, the DNA is TGTGCCAGCAGCCAGGGACTGCGTGGGGGCGAGCAGTACTTC. Translation: CASSQGLRGGEQYF.

V is TRBV4-2 and J is TRBJ2-5, with 7 bases fitting TRBD2. Losses at the gene ends were 0 bases for V and 5 bases for J; bases not matched to a gene: 9. The CDR3 consists of 16 residues. CDR1 LGHNA and CDR2 YNFKEQ come from the germline V gene. CDR3 DNA sequence: TGTGCCAGCAGCCAAGATGACACGGCGGGAGCTGAGACCCAGTACTTC. The encoded protein is CASSQDDTAGAETQYF.

With respect to this clone: The CDR3 does not end in the conserved phenylalanine or tryptophan, so this is likely a read error. Because the CDR3's place on the DNA is in doubt, the DNA is left out and the CDR3 is given as listed by TCRdb. The chain uses TRBV30 and TRBJ1-6; the listed D gene, TRBD1, was not tested against the DNA. Germline CDR1 and CDR2: GTSNPN and SVGIG (reference sequence). 12 amino acids form the CDR3, both terminal residues included. The CDR3: CAWIVRNSPLQV.